This TCR beta chain was documented in a study of blood T cell repertoires in COVID-19. Study-level background: Sites in the United States, Italy and Spain provided acute and convalescent COVID-19 samples. From T cells, B-cell-depleted T cells, or PBMCs came the material, which was cDNA or gDNA.

Libraries were prepared by immunoSEQ multiplex PCR; TCRdb keeps only in-frame clonotypes and omits some of them. In the table there are some 150,000 clones, approximately 90% of which are singletons. V lost 6 bases and J lost 7; bases outside the gene matches: 5. The CDR3 totals 13 residues. Material for sequencing was peripheral blood. The chain links TRBV12-3 or TRBV12-4 to TRBJ1-2; TRBD1 matches at 10 bases. This receptor was identified in a woman aged 70-85 years with acute or convalescent COVID-19. The CDR3 here is CASSRDRGPGYTF. The CDR3 nucleotides read TGTGCCAGCAGCCGTGACAGGGGGCCTGGCTACACCTTC.